Below, 2 T cell receptor beta chains from the same sample are listed, as sequenced in a study of blood T cell repertoires in COVID-19. Assay used: immunoSEQ multiplex PCR; TCRdb lists only in-frame clones, some missing. The table includes about 220,000 clones, 83% detected once. The source material was PBMCs or T cells enriched from blood (not recorded which). The receptors shown here come from a woman aged 45-60 years who had been exposed to COVID-19.

The rearrangement links TRBV24-1 to TRBJ2-1, with 7 bases lining up with TRBD1. Trimming took 2 bases from V and 6 from J; bases not matched to a gene: 0. The CDR3 is 13 amino acids. CDR1 is KGHDR, CDR2 SFDVKD, per germline. The DNA for the CDR3 is TGTGCCACCAGTGATTGGACAGGCAATGAGCAGTTCTTC. Its protein is CATSDWTGNEQFF.

This clone was picked up one time. V is TRBV24-1 and J is TRBJ2-3; 7 nucleotides line up with TRBD1. Per the germline V gene, CDR1 is KGHDR and CDR2 is SFDVKD. V lost 2 bases, J lost 2 bases, and 9 bases stayed unmatched. The CDR3 extends over 17 amino acids. CDR3 in amino acids: CATSDSLQGRNTDTQYF. CDR3 in DNA: TGTGCCACCAGTGATTCCCTACAGGGGAGAAACACAGATACGCAGTATTTT.